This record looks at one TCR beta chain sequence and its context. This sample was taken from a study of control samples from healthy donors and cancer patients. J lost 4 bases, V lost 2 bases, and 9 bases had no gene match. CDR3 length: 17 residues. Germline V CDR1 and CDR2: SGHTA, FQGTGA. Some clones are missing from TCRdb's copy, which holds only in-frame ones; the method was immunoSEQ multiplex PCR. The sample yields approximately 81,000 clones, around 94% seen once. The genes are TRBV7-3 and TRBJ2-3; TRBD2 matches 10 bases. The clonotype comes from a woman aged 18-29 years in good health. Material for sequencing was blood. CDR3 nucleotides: TGTGCCAGCAGCTTAGCACCTAGCGGGAGAGGGGCAGATACGCAGTATTTT. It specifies CASSLAPSGRGADTQYF.